These 4 T cell receptor beta chains were sequenced from one sample in a study of blood T cell repertoires in COVID-19. TCRdb's copy holds only in-frame clones and misses some; the assay was immunoSEQ multiplex PCR. The sample yields 220,000 or so clones, 82% seen once. The specimen was peripheral blood. These receptors originate from an elderly woman with COVID-19, enrolled during active disease.

In regard to this clone: Other DNA sequences in the same sample also yield this CDR3. V and J are TRBV29-1 and TRBJ1-5; D is unclear. This CDR3 is 12 amino acids long. Trimming took 4 bases from V and 6 from J, leaving 10 bases between them. CDR1 and CDR2 (germline): SQVTM, ANQGSEA. CDR3 protein: CSVAEGGQPQHF. DNA of the CDR3: TGCAGCGTTGCGGAGGGCGGTCAGCCCCAGCATTTT.

The genes are TRBV7-3 and TRBJ2-3; D might be TRBD1 (6 bases). Germline V gene lookup returns CDR1 SGHTA and CDR2 FQGTGA. Trimming stripped 0 bases from V and 10 bases from J, with 11 bases between. The CDR3 length is 13 residues. CDR3 in amino acids: CASSLTGGAAQYF. The CDR3 DNA follows: TGTGCCAGCAGCTTAACTGGGGGCGCGGCGCAGTATTTT.

This chain uses TRBV24-1 with TRBJ1-2; 8 bases fit TRBD1. The trim removed 4 bases at V and 4 bases at J, leaving 4 bases unmatched. Germline V gene data show CDR1 as KGHDR and CDR2 as SFDVKD. The CDR3 consists of 14 residues. The CDR3 DNA is TGTGCCACCAGTGACCGACAGGGGCTCTATGGCTACACCTTC. It encodes CATSDRQGLYGYTF.

This chain connects TRBV27 to TRBJ2-7, with D possibly being TRBD2 (6 bases). The V gene lost 3 bases and the J gene lost 2 bases, with 14 bases spanning the gap. CDR1 MNHEY and CDR2 SMNVEV come from the germline V gene (reference sequence). This CDR3 contains 15 residues. The CDR3 DNA sequence: TGTGCCAGCAGTTTGTCCGGGACTGGCACCTACGAGCAGTACTTC. Protein sequence: CASSLSGTGTYEQYF.